A single sample gave rise to the 21 T cell receptor beta chains below, sequenced in a study of molecular identifiers for immune sequencing clone quantification. From the PCR reads, TCRdb called clonotypes with MiXCR, one entry per CDR3 protein. This table has fewer than 75,000 distinct CDR3 sequences, 15% to 20% appearing once. The sample taken for sequencing was naive CD8+ T cells from blood, with Jurkat cell RNA spiked in. Subset indicated: FACS-sorted CD8+CD4-CCR7+CD45RA+ naive T cells. The receptors derive from a human donor in good health. Some libraries in this study had Jurkat cell RNA spiked in.

This clonotype was picked up many times. V gene TRBV9 combines with J gene TRBJ1-1; unclear D gene. This CDR3 contains 13 residues. From germline, CDR1 is SGDLS and CDR2 YYNGEE. Between the trimmed V and J ends, which lost 2 bases and 5 bases, there was a span of 10 bases. The CDR3 reads CASSVGKGTEAFF. DNA for the CDR3: TGTGCCAGCAGCGTGGGGAAGGGAACTGAAGCTTTCTTT.

This clonotype was counted ten times or more. V usage is TRBV7-9 and J usage is TRBJ1-4; D unresolved. Trimming stripped 4 bases from V and 8 bases from J, with 14 bases between. CDR1 SEHNR and CDR2 FQNEAQ come from the germline V gene (reference sequence). This CDR3 spans 14 amino acids. The CDR3 DNA sequence: TGTGCCAGCAGCTCCGCTAGCTCCGGGGAAAAACTGTTTTTT. Translated: CASSSASSGEKLFF.

Ten or more counts support this clonotype. The chain uses TRBV4-2 and TRBJ2-2; no firm D call. CDR1 LGHNA and CDR2 YNFKEQ come from the germline V gene. The CDR3 totals 13 residues. The V and J ends lost 0 bases and 6 bases respectively, with 5 bases between them. CDR3 nucleotides: TGTGCCAGCAGCCAAGATCTAGCCGGGGAGCTGTTTTTT. As protein: CASSQDLAGELFF.

The genes are TRBV29-1 and TRBJ2-7; 10 nucleotides line up with TRBD1. After removal of 0 bases from V and 3 bases from J, the junction contained 2 bases not matched to a gene. Germline-derived CDR1 and CDR2 are SQVTM and ANQGSEA. The CDR3 consists of 14 residues. CDR3 sequence reads: CSVEERDRGYEQYF. CDR3 sequence (DNA): TGCAGCGTTGAAGAGAGGGACAGGGGCTACGAGCAGTACTTC.

This clonotype was seen at least ten times. The rearrangement joins TRBV11-3 to TRBJ2-1; D uncertain. The CDR3 is 15 amino acids. Germline assignment: CDR1 SGHNT and CDR2 YENEEA. Trimming took off 3 bases at V and 9 bases at J, with 18 bases between the two ends. The CDR3 region is CASSFASSPYPEQFF. The DNA of the CDR3 is TGTGCCAGCAGCTTTGCGTCTAGTCCATACCCTGAGCAGTTCTTC.

This clonotype came up many times. The V call is TRBV29-1, the J call TRBJ1-1, with D unclear. The CDR3 loop spans 11 amino acids. Trimming cost V 8 bases and J 7 bases, with 14 bases left between them. Germline CDR1 reads SQVTM; CDR2 reads ANQGSEA. The CDR3 region is CSPQLVIEAFF. The CDR3, as DNA: TGCAGCCCTCAACTGGTCATTGAAGCTTTCTTT.

This clonotype occurred many times. V gene TRBV6-6 combines with J gene TRBJ2-2; weak D call: TRBD1 (5 bases). Trimming removed 6 bases at V and 2 bases at J, with 10 bases between. From germline, CDR1 is MNHNY and CDR2 SVGAGI (reference sequence). This CDR3 comprises 14 residues. This CDR3 is CASSRDRNTGELFF. Here the CDR3 DNA reads TGTGCCAGCAGCCGCGACAGAAACACCGGGGAGCTGTTTTTT.

This clonotype was detected ten times or more. V usage is TRBV12-3 or TRBV12-4 and J usage is TRBJ1-2, with 10 bases aligning to TRBD1. CDR3 length: 13 amino acids. V was clipped by 5 bases and J by 5 bases; unmatched bases: 2. CDR3 sequence (DNA): TGTGCCAGCAGTCCGGGACAGGGGTATGGCTACACCTTC. Its protein is CASSPGQGYGYTF.

The chain joins TRBV5-6 to TRBJ2-1; 8 bases are a match to TRBD2. V trimming: 2 bases; J trimming: 8 bases; junction bases outside the gene matches: 12. In germline, CDR1 is SGHDT, CDR2 YYEEEE. This CDR3 contains 16 residues. The CDR3 region is CASSLSVREGRDEQFF. In DNA form, the CDR3 reads TGTGCCAGCAGCTTAAGTGTTCGGGAGGGACGAGATGAGCAGTTCTTC.

This clonotype was seen more than once but under ten times. The V gene is TRBV7-2, the J gene TRBJ1-6; weak D call: TRBD1 (5 bases). Per the germline V gene, CDR1 is SGHTA and CDR2 is FQGNSA. V was cut by 1 base and J by 4 bases, with 11 bases left in between. The CDR3 contains 16 residues. The CDR3: CASSLDPGPYNSPLHF. CDR3 nucleotide sequence: TGTGCCAGCAGCTTAGATCCGGGGCCGTATAATTCACCCCTCCACTTT. Full variable domain (remainder filled in from reference TRBV7-2 and TRBJ1-6): GAGVSQSPSNKVTEKGKDVELRCDPISGHTALYWYRQSLGQGLEFLIYFQGNSAPDKSGLPSDRFSAERTGGSVSTLTIQRTQQEDSAVYLCASSLDPGPYNSPLHFGNGTRLTVT.

This clonotype has at least ten counts. The chain has TRBV20-1 and TRBJ1-2, with TRBD1 matching 8 bases. The CDR3 spans 14 residues. Germline assignment: CDR1 DFQATT and CDR2 SNEGSKA (reference sequence). The ends lost 5 bases at V and 6 bases at J; junction bases unmatched: 11. The CDR3 DNA is TGCAGTGCTCGAAAAACAGGGGGATTTGATGGCTACACCTTC. It specifies CSARKTGGFDGYTF.

This clonotype was detected many times. The chain uses TRBV2 and TRBJ2-7, with no clear D. The CDR3 runs to 11 residues. CDR1 and CDR2 from the germline V gene are SNHLY and FYNNEI. With 7 bases removed from V and 9 bases from J, the gap between germline ends came to 13 bases. The CDR3 bases are TGTGCCAGCACCATTGGGCTCGGGCAGTACTTC. It specifies CASTIGLGQYF.

By sample fraction, this clonotype is medium-sized. The chain links TRBV7-2 to TRBJ1-4; D remains unclear. Looked up from germline, CDR1 is SGHTA and CDR2 is FQGNSA. V gave up 5 bases and J gave up 0 bases, with 13 bases separating them. This CDR3 has 16 residues. For the CDR3, the DNA is TGTGCCAGCAGCCTACGCTACAGCCCAACTAATGAAAAACTGTTTTTT. Translated: CASSLRYSPTNEKLFF.

The V call is TRBV14, the J call TRBJ2-1; D gene uncertain. The CDR3 is 14 residues long. V was shortened by 0 bases and J by 10 bases, with 13 bases between the two germline ends. Germline V gene sequence: CDR1 SGHDN, CDR2 FVKESK. The CDR3 region has the DNA TGTGCCAGCAGCCAAGATCTCATGCATAGGGAGCAGTTCTTC. This sequence encodes CASSQDLMHREQFF.

This clonotype was counted at least ten times. J is TRBJ1-5 and V is TRBV28; 8 nucleotides agree with TRBD1. This CDR3 has 13 residues. With V trimmed by 5 bases and J by 6 bases, 3 bases remained unmatched. CDR1 is MDHEN and CDR2 is SYDVKM in the germline V gene. The CDR3 nucleotides read TGTGCCAGCAGTCGGACAGGGAGTCAGCCCCAGCATTTT. This gives the protein CASSRTGSQPQHF.

This clonotype was recorded many times. V usage is TRBV4-1 and J usage is TRBJ2-7, with a weak D call TRBD1 (6 bases). Germline V CDR1 and CDR2: MGHRA, YSYEKL. Trimming left V 2 bases short and J 2 bases short, with 13 bases between. The CDR3 is 15 amino acids. The CDR3 DNA sequence: TGCGCCAGCAGCCAATACGGGGACATAACCTACGAGCAGTACTTC. Amino acids: CASSQYGDITYEQYF.

This clonotype came up many times. J is TRBJ2-2 and V is TRBV14, with unresolved D. V was trimmed by 4 bases and J by 4 bases, leaving 7 bases between them. The CDR3 has 13 amino acids. Germline loops: CDR1 SGHDN, CDR2 FVKESK. Here the CDR3 reads CASSLTRTGELFF. CDR3 DNA: TGTGCCAGCAGCCTGACTCGCACCGGGGAGCTGTTTTTT.

There are many counts of this clonotype. The gene calls are TRBV13 and TRBJ1-4; the D gene is possibly TRBD1 (6 bases). Germline V gives CDR1 PRHDT, CDR2 FYEKMQ (reference sequence). The CDR3 covers 13 residues. V lost 6 bases and J lost 8, with 13 bases in between. The CDR3 here is CASRMGAAEKLFF. The CDR3 nucleotides read TGTGCCAGCAGAATGGGGGCAGCGGAAAAACTGTTTTTT. Looking up the rest from reference TRBV13 and TRBJ1-4 gives the full variable domain: AAGVIQSPRHLIKEKRETATLKCYPIPRHDTVYWYQQGPGQDPQFLISFYEKMQSDKGSIPDRFSAQQFSDYHSELNMSSLELGDSALYFCASRMGAAEKLFFGSGTQLSVL.

Ten or more counts support this clonotype. In nucleotides, the CDR3 is TGTGCCTGGCTCTCAGGTAGTGAGGCCAAAAACATTCAGTACTTC. Translated: CAWLSGSEAKNIQYF. The V and J genes are TRBV30 and TRBJ2-4; no firm D call. The CDR3 sequence is 15 residues long. The V and J ends lost 5 bases and 1 base respectively, with 15 bases between them. The germline V gene has CDR1 GTSNPN and CDR2 SVGIG (reference sequence). Based on the CDR3 plus reference TRBV30 and TRBJ2-4, the full variable domain is SQTIHQWPATLVQPVGSPLSLECTVEGTSNPNLYWYRQAAGRGLQLLFYSVGIGQISSEVPQNLSASRPQDRQFILSSKKLLLSDSGFYLCAWLSGSEAKNIQYFGAGTRLSVL.

The chain combines TRBV6-5 with TRBJ2-2; 8 bases are shared with TRBD2. Trimming removed 6 bases from V and 1 base from J; junction bases left unmatched: 7. From germline, CDR1 is MNHEY and CDR2 SVGAGI. There are 16 residues in the CDR3. DNA for the CDR3: TGTGCCAGCAGCAAGGGACTAGTGGTGAACACCGGGGAGCTGTTTTTT. Its protein product is CASSKGLVVNTGELFF.

Of note for this clonotype: Given the absence of the conserved phenylalanine or tryptophan at the CDR3 end, a read error is likely. The rearrangement uses TRBV5-6 and TRBJ2-7, with D unresolved. Deletions cut 3 bases from V and 5 bases from J, with 9 bases between. This CDR3 has 12 residues. CDR1 is SGHDT, CDR2 YYEEEE, per germline. The CDR3 is CASSSPGHEQYL. CDR3 coding DNA: TGTGCCAGCAGCTCCCCGGGCCACGAGCAGTACCTC.